This T cell receptor (beta chain) comes out of a study of technical replicates of blood from a handful of donors. Sequenced by immunoSEQ multiplex PCR; TCRdb stores in-frame clones only, minus some. The sample records some 64,000 clones, 92% being singletons. Trimming cost V 4 bases and J 3 bases, with 10 bases left between them. The CDR3 runs to 13 residues. Germline loops: CDR1 SGHRS, CDR2 YFSETQ. The sequence derives from a human donor in good health. Some clones in this sample may be carry-over from other donors' samples. Sequencing was performed on PBMCs. The chain joins TRBV5-1 to TRBJ1-1; D is perhaps TRBD1 (6 bases). The CDR3 reads CASSHRTDTEAFF. CDR3 sequence (DNA): TGCGCCAGCAGCCACAGGACAGACACTGAAGCTTTCTTT. The complete variable domain, with remaining parts taken from reference TRBV5-1 and TRBJ1-1, reads KAGVTQTPRYLIKTRGQQVTLSCSPISGHRSVSWYQQTPGQGLQFLFEYFSETQRNKGNFPGRFSGRQFSNSRSEMNVSTLELGDSALYLCASSHRTDTEAFFGQGTRLTVV.